The rows below give T cell receptor beta chains drawn from one sample of a study of blood T cell repertoires in COVID-19. TCRdb's table, derived via immunoSEQ multiplex PCR, lists solely in-frame clones and lacks some. The sample lists 100,000 to 150,000 clones, more than 80% occurring once. The sample was peripheral blood. The receptors come from a woman older than 75 with COVID-19, enrolled during active disease. Both conserved end residues are part of each CDR3. Clone size appears in some rows only: once, few, many, or a class for an expanded clone.

CDR3 protein	J gene	clone size	V gene
CASSSSGSTYTQYF	TRBJ2-3	.	TRBV3-1/TRBV3-2
CASSLLIDSGRPEQFF	TRBJ2-1	.	TRBV11-2
CASSLRGTNYTGELFF	TRBJ2-2	.	TRBV7-3
CASSLSWTQYF	TRBJ2-5	.	TRBV7-9
CASSLGQGREPQHF	TRBJ1-5	few	TRBV19
CASSRLGFDYNEQFF	TRBJ2-1	.	TRBV28
CASSNYNSNQPQHF	TRBJ1-5	.	TRBV5-4
CASSFSSGQGVGEQYF	TRBJ2-7	.	TRBV19
CASSSPGGGYYEQYF	TRBJ2-7	.	TRBV7-8
CASTKPDRVLTGELFF	TRBJ2-2	.	TRBV5-6
CASSEAWTGRELFF	TRBJ2-2	.	TRBV6-1
CASSQPGQGNFYTF	TRBJ1-2	.	TRBV28
CASTQGTGATEAFF	TRBJ1-1	.	TRBV7-9
CATSRTGDEQYF	TRBJ2-7	few	TRBV15
CASRGYYEQFF	TRBJ2-1	.	TRBV11-2
CASSQSGRGSGANVLTF	TRBJ2-6	many	TRBV14
CASSRGTYSYNEQFF	TRBJ2-1	.	TRBV19
CASSQEQAPQPQHF	TRBJ1-5	.	TRBV19
CASSFQGASTDTQYF	TRBJ2-3	.	TRBV5-1
CASSLTDQPQHF	TRBJ1-5	once	TRBV12-3/TRBV12-4
CASSGAGGLNTEAFF	TRBJ1-1	.	TRBV9
CASSPDNYYEQYF	TRBJ2-7	.	TRBV7-9
CASSPQTSEGETQYF	TRBJ2-5	.	TRBV9
CASNRDRGREQYF	TRBJ2-7	.	TRBV5-1
CASSQASRGGGELFF	TRBJ2-2	.	TRBV4-3
CASSLAQGGRPNEKLFF	TRBJ1-4	few	TRBV7-8
CASSQRRQGLGTGELFF	TRBJ2-2	.	TRBV3-1/TRBV3-2
CASSPPDKNTEAFF	TRBJ1-1	.	TRBV13